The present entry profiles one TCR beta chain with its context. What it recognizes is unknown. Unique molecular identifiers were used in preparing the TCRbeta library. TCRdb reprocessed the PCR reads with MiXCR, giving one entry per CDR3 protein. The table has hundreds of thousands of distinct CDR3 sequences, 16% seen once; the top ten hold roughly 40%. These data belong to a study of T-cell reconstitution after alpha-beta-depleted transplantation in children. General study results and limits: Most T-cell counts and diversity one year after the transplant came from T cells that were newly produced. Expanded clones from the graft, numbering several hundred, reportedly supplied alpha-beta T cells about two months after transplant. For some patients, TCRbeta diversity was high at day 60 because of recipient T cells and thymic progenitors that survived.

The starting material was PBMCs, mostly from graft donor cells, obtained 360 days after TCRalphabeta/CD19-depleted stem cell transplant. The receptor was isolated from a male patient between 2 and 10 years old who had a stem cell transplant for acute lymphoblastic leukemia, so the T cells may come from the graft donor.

This chain's CDR3 is CSAREWRAGGSYEQYF. CDR3 bases: TGCAGTGCTAGAGAGTGGCGAGCGGGAGGTTCCTACGAGCAGTACTTC. The chain joins TRBV20-1 to TRBJ2-7; 9 bases are shared with TRBD2. The CDR3 covers 16 residues. J lost 1 base, V lost 0 bases, and 7 bases had no gene match. Per germline, CDR1 DFQATT and CDR2 SNEGSKA (reference sequence).